The entry that follows covers one TCR beta chain sequence. Its specificity is unknown. The data are from a study of PD-1 blockade in classical Hodgkin lymphoma. Study at large: Administration of nivolumab to patients was at 3 mg/kg intravenously every 2 weeks. Study results and caveats: Nivolumab initiation under 1 year post-ASCT meant exclusion. The study found complete responders had baseline diversity similar to newly diagnosed patients. Newly diagnosed patients were reported to start with lower TCR diversity than healthy donors.

The repertoire was sequenced with immunoSEQ multiplex PCR; TCRdb's copy has only in-frame clones and lacks some. Found here are 5,500 to 6,500 clones, less than 80% of them singletons; the top ten hold approximately 3.6%. All trial patients relapsed after autologous stem cell transplantation. Purification of CD4+ T cells from thawed PBMCs was performed via magnetic negative selection. V trimming: 2 bases; J trimming: 3 bases; junction bases outside the gene matches: 10. Germline V gene data show CDR1 as MDHEN and CDR2 as SYDVKM. This CDR3 contains 18 residues. This chain links TRBV28 with TRBJ2-1; TRBD1 agrees at 10 bases. The clonotype comes from a human donor with classical Hodgkin lymphoma. Material: CD4+ T cells from blood, obtained at baseline. CDR3: CASSLLPPGQGYYNEQFF. For the CDR3, the DNA is TGTGCCAGCAGTTTACTACCACCGGGACAGGGGTACTACAATGAGCAGTTCTTC.